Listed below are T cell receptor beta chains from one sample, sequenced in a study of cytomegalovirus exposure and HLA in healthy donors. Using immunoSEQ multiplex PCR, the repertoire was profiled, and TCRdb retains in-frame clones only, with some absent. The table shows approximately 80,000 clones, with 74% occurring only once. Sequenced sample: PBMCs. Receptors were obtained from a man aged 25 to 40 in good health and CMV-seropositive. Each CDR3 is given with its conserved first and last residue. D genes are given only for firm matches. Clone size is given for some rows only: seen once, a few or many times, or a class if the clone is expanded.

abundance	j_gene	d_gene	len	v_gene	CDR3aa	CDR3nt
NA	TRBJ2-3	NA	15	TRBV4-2	CASSPLGGAQDTQYF	TGTGCCAGCAGCCCCCTAGGAGGGGCCCAAGATACGCAGTATTTT
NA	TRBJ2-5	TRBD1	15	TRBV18	CASSAGTGISETQYF	TGTGCCAGCTCAGCCGGGACAGGGATTAGCGAGACCCAGTACTTC
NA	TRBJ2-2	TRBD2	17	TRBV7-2	CASSLLAGPQITGELFF	TGTGCCAGCAGCTTATTAGCGGGGCCCCAGATAACCGGGGAGCTGTTTTTT
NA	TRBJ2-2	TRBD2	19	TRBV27	CASSLLPGIAGDWSGELFF	TGTGCCAGCAGTTTATTACCGGGGATAGCGGGAGATTGGTCCGGGGAGCTGTTTTTT
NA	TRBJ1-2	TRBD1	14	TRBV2	CASSQDRGLHGYTF	TGTGCCAGCAGTCAGGACAGGGGACTTCATGGCTACACCTTC
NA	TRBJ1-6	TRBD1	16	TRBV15	CATSRGTGAENSPLHF	TGTGCCACCAGCAGAGGGACAGGGGCCGAAAATTCACCCCTCCACTTT
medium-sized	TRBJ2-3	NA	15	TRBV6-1	CASSEVAENTDTQYF	TGTGCCAGCAGTGAAGTAGCGGAAAACACAGATACGCAGTATTTT
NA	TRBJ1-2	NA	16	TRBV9	CASSGGEGLLNYGYTF	TGTGCCAGCAGCGGGGGGGAAGGGCTTCTTAACTATGGCTACACCTTC
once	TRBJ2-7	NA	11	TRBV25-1	CASSEVYEQYF	TGTGCCAGCAGTGAAGTATACGAGCAGTACTTC
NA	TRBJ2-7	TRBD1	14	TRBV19	CASSVGQGAGKQYF	TGTGCCAGTAGTGTGGGACAGGGGGCTGGTAAGCAGTACTTC
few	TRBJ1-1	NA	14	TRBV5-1	CASSLGQRNTEAFF	TGCGCCAGCAGCTTGGGTCAGCGGAACACTGAAGCTTTCTTT
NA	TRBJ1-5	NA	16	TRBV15	CATSRDLGRVNQPQHF	TGTGCCACCAGCAGAGATTTGGGCAGGGTTAATCAGCCCCAGCATTTT
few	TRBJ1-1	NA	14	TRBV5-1	CASSLGLLNTEAFF	TGCGCCAGCAGTTTGGGACTTCTGAACACTGAAGCTTTCTTT
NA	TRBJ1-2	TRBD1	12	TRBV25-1	CASSQGAYGYTF	TGTGCCAGCAGTCAGGGGGCCTATGGCTACACCTTC
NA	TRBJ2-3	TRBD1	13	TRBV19	CATRDRASDTQYF	TGTGCCACCCGGGACAGGGCATCAGATACGCAGTATTTT